A selection of T cell receptor beta chains follows, all from one sample in a study of beta chain features in type 1 diabetes. Some clones are missing from TCRdb's copy, which holds only in-frame ones; the method was immunoSEQ multiplex PCR. The sample shows over 700,000 clones, roughly 16% of them seen only once. The material sequenced was naive CD4+ T cells from blood. These receptors were collected from a woman younger than 30 in good health. Each CDR3 is given with its conserved first and last residue. A D gene is named only where the DNA matches it firmly. Not every row has a clone size; where given, it reads once, few, many or a size class.

>NA|TRBJ2-1|NA|TRBV18
CASSRSGGGYNEQFF
TGTGCCAGCTCCCGCAGCGGAGGAGGTTACAATGAGCAGTTCTTC
>NA|TRBJ1-2|few|TRBV4-1
CASSQDPSREVYYGYTF
TGCGCCAGCAGCCAAGATCCCAGCAGGGAGGTCTACTATGGCTACACCTTC
>TRBD2|TRBJ2-7|NA|TRBV11-2
CASSLSSGRGYEQYF
TGTGCCAGCAGCTTATCCAGCGGGAGGGGCTACGAGCAGTACTTC
>NA|TRBJ2-5|few|TRBV10-3
CAISKGGYGETQYF
TGTGCCATCAGCAAAGGGGGTTACGGAGAGACCCAGTACTTC
>NA|TRBJ2-1|NA|TRBV6-1
CASSPSEYNEQFF
TGTGCCAGCAGTCCCTCCGAGTACAATGAGCAGTTCTTC
>NA|TRBJ2-2|NA|TRBV7-3
CASSKYPGELFF
TGTGCCAGCAGCAAATACCCCGGGGAGCTGTTTTTT
>TRBD2|TRBJ2-1|few|TRBV5-4
CASSLAKRTSGSVWNEQFF
TGTGCCAGCAGCTTAGCAAAAAGGACTAGCGGGAGTGTTTGGAATGAGCAGTTCTTC
>TRBD2|TRBJ2-1|NA|TRBV15
CATSRDTSGRASRSYNEQFF
TGTGCCACCAGCAGAGATACTAGCGGGAGGGCTTCACGGTCCTACAATGAGCAGTTCTTC
>TRBD1|TRBJ2-1|NA|TRBV5-4
CASSLAPSGTGGYNEQFF
TGTGCCAGCAGCTTGGCCCCTTCCGGGACAGGGGGCTACAATGAGCAGTTCTTC
>TRBD1|TRBJ1-1|NA|TRBV19
CASSTGTGYTEAFF
TGTGCCAGTAGTACCGGGACAGGGTACACTGAAGCTTTCTTT
>NA|TRBJ1-6|NA|TRBV19
CASRTEEMINSPLHF
TGTGCCAGTAGGACGGAAGAAATGATCAATTCACCCCTCCACTTT
>NA|TRBJ1-1|few|TRBV27
CASSFKGPVEAFF
TGTGCCAGCAGTTTCAAGGGTCCAGTCGAAGCTTTCTTT
>NA|TRBJ1-5|NA|TRBV5-6
CASSLGGVNQPQHF
TGTGCCAGCAGCTTGGGTGGGGTCAATCAGCCCCAGCATTTT
>NA|TRBJ2-1|NA|TRBV6-6
CASRVFGGNEQFF
TGTGCCAGCAGGGTCTTTGGGGGCAATGAGCAGTTCTTC
>TRBD2|TRBJ2-5|few|TRBV9
CASSVGLAGTQETQYF
TGTGCCAGCAGCGTAGGCCTAGCGGGCACTCAAGAGACCCAGTACTTC
>NA|TRBJ2-7|few|TRBV15
CATSRDPEPYEQYF
TGTGCCACCAGCAGAGATCCAGAACCCTACGAGCAGTACTTC
>TRBD2|TRBJ2-1|few|TRBV4-3
CASSQGTSGSRRAYNEQFF
TGCGCCAGCAGCCAAGGGACTAGCGGGAGCCGGAGGGCCTACAATGAGCAGTTCTTC
>NA|TRBJ1-2|NA|TRBV4-2
CASSQDFGRALYGYTF
TGTGCCAGCAGCCAAGATTTCGGCAGGGCCCTATATGGCTACACCTTC
>NA|TRBJ2-5|NA|TRBV9
CASSVGLTAQETQYF
TGTGCCAGCAGCGTAGGACTCACAGCCCAAGAGACCCAGTACTTC
>TRBD2|TRBJ2-1|few|TRBV7-8
CASSQTSGSYNEQFF
TGTGCCAGCAGCCAGACTAGCGGCTCCTACAATGAGCAGTTCTTC
>TRBD2|TRBJ2-1|NA|TRBV25-1
CASKGVRGRAGSEQFF
TGTGCCAGCAAGGGGGTACGCGGGAGGGCCGGCAGTGAGCAGTTCTTC
>TRBD1|TRBJ1-5|few|TRBV4-2
CASSHVDRGEKPQHF
TGTGCCAGCAGCCACGTTGACAGGGGGGAGAAGCCCCAGCATTTT
>NA|TRBJ1-2|few|TRBV28
CASSPWGASNGYTF
TGTGCCAGCAGTCCATGGGGCGCGTCAAACGGCTACACCTTC
>TRBD2|TRBJ2-2|few|TRBV6-5
CASSFGGVTGELFF
TGTGCCAGCAGTTTTGGGGGGGTCACCGGGGAGCTGTTTTTT
>NA|TRBJ2-5|few|TRBV27
CASSFQGRETQYF
TGTGCCAGCAGTTTCCAGGGGCGGGAGACCCAGTACTTC
>TRBD2|TRBJ2-7|NA|TRBV18
CASSPGTTEQYF
TGTGCCAGCTCACCTGGGACTACCGAGCAGTACTTC
>TRBD2|TRBJ2-3|NA|TRBV9
CASSADRTSGADTQYF
TGTGCCAGCAGCGCGGACCGGACTAGCGGCGCAGATACGCAGTATTTT
>NA|TRBJ2-7|NA|TRBV7-2
CASSVIQGSAYEQYF
TGTGCCAGCAGCGTAATACAGGGTAGCGCCTACGAGCAGTACTTC
>NA|TRBJ1-2|few|TRBV11-2
CASSVQGSGYTF
TGTGCCAGCAGCGTACAGGGAAGTGGCTACACCTTC
>NA|TRBJ1-5|NA|TRBV7-4
CASSFSVRGGQPQHF
TGTGCCAGCAGCTTCAGCGTGCGGGGGGGGCAGCCCCAGCATTTT
>TRBD1|TRBJ2-6|few|TRBV5-1
CASSARTGALVAGANVLTF
TGCGCCAGCAGCGCCCGGACAGGGGCTTTGGTGGCTGGGGCCAACGTCCTGACTTTC
>TRBD2|TRBJ2-5|NA|TRBV19
CASSTGGTQYF
TGTGCCAGTAGTACGGGGGGGACCCAGTACTTC
>NA|TRBJ1-1|few|TRBV20-1
CSATVFTEAFF
TGCAGTGCCACAGTTTTCACTGAAGCTTTCTTT
>NA|TRBJ2-5|NA|TRBV29-1
CSVNQGLETQYF
TGCAGCGTGAATCAGGGTTTGGAGACCCAGTACTTC
>TRBD2|TRBJ2-5|NA|TRBV5-1
CASSWGTSGSRETQYF
TGCGCCAGCAGCTGGGGGACTAGCGGGAGTAGAGAGACCCAGTACTTC
>NA|TRBJ2-3|few|TRBV5-1
CASSPVDSHTDTQYF
TGCGCCAGCAGCCCCGTGGACAGCCACACAGATACGCAGTATTTT
>TRBD1|TRBJ2-7|NA|TRBV7-8
CASSLSRTGALYEQYF
TGTGCCAGCAGCTTATCCCGGACAGGGGCTCTCTACGAGCAGTACTTC
>NA|TRBJ1-2|NA|TRBV27
CASSLGQNSYGYTF
TGTGCCAGCAGTCTCGGACAGAACTCCTATGGCTACACCTTC
>NA|TRBJ2-5|NA|TRBV7-3
CASSSTGPSGLGETQYF
TGTGCCAGCAGCTCCACAGGGCCTAGCGGATTAGGGGAGACCCAGTACTTC
>TRBD1|TRBJ2-4|NA|TRBV6-5
CASTSGQENIQYF
TGTGCCAGCACCTCGGGACAGGAAAACATTCAGTACTTC
>NA|TRBJ2-1|NA|TRBV28
CASSFGGTSYNEQFF
TGTGCCAGCAGTTTTGGGGGGACCTCCTACAATGAGCAGTTCTTC